A selection of T cell receptor beta chains follows, all from one sample in a study of read filtering for tumor transcriptome and immune sequencing. TCRdb reprocessed the reads via MiXCR and lists one record per CDR3 protein. The repertoire holds fewer than 25,000 distinct CDR3 sequences, with roughly 23% as singletons. The material sequenced was a population of CD138-negative cells sorted from bone marrow. The receptor source for this set is a donor aged 40 or older with multiple myeloma. The CDR3 runs from the conserved cysteine through the conserved F or W. The D gene is left open where the match is weak. Only some rows state a clone size, as once, few, many or a class for expanded clones.

V: TRBV6-2/TRBV6-3; D: .; size: .; length: 11; J: TRBJ1-6; DNA: TGTGCCAGCATGGGGAATTCACCCCTCCACTTT; CDR3: CASMGNSPLHF
V: TRBV6-9; D: TRBD1; size: .; length: 13; J: TRBJ1-5; DNA: TGTGCCAGCAGTTGGGACAGCCACAAGGCCCAGCATTTT; CDR3: CASSWDSHKAQHF
V: TRBV7-8; D: TRBD2; size: .; length: 18; J: TRBJ2-3; DNA: TGTGCCAGCAGCTTCGGGACTAGCGGGGGGGTTAGCACAGATACGCAGTATTTT; CDR3: CASSFGTSGGVSTDTQYF
V: TRBV6-1; D: .; size: few; length: 15; J: TRBJ2-3; DNA: TGTGCCAGCAGCGAAGGGCGGGTTAGCACAGATACGCAGTATTTT; CDR3: CASSEGRVSTDTQYF
V: TRBV2; D: .; size: many; length: 14; J: TRBJ2-2; DNA: TGTGCCAGCACGTTCGACCGACAGTCCGGGGAGCTGTTTTTT; CDR3: CASTFDRQSGELFF
V: TRBV9; D: TRBD1; size: few; length: 14; J: TRBJ1-4; DNA: TGTGCCAGCAGCCTCGGGACAGCTAATGAAAAACTGTTTTTT; CDR3: CASSLGTANEKLFF
V: TRBV5-1; D: .; size: many; length: 11; J: TRBJ2-1; DNA: TGCGCCAGCAGCTTAGGATATGAGCAGTTCTTC; CDR3: CASSLGYEQFF
V: TRBV20-1; D: TRBD1; size: .; length: 14; J: TRBJ1-2; DNA: TGCAGTGCGCCCGACAGGGGGCTCGGCTATGGCTACACCTTC; CDR3: CSAPDRGLGYGYTF
V: TRBV7-9; D: .; size: many; length: 15; J: TRBJ2-1; DNA: TGTGCCAGCAGCTTGGAGGGGAGCTCCTACAATGAGCAGTTCTTC; CDR3: CASSLEGSSYNEQFF
V: TRBV15; D: .; size: .; length: 16; J: TRBJ2-5; DNA: TGTGCCACCAGCAGAGGAGGGGGGCCCAAACAAGAGACCCAGTACTTC; CDR3: CATSRGGGPKQETQYF
V: TRBV10-3; D: .; size: .; length: 11; J: TRBJ1-2; DNA: TGTGCCACTTCCACCTCGTATGGCTACACCTTC; CDR3: CATSTSYGYTF
V: TRBV20-1; D: .; size: .; length: 14; J: TRBJ2-3; DNA: TGCAGTGCTAGAGGTCAGGGAAACACAGATACGCAGTATTTT; CDR3: CSARGQGNTDTQYF
V: TRBV19; D: TRBD2; size: many; length: 14; J: TRBJ2-7; DNA: TGTGCCAGCACCCTCCGGGACTACTCCTACGAGCAGTACTTC; CDR3: CASTLRDYSYEQYF
V: TRBV7-9; D: .; size: many; length: 13; J: TRBJ2-5; DNA: TGTGCCAGCAGCTCCACGTACCAAGAGACCCAGTACTTC; CDR3: CASSSTYQETQYF
V: TRBV7-9; D: TRBD2; size: many; length: 12; J: TRBJ2-7; DNA: TGTGCCAGCAGCCCTAGCGGGTACGAGCAGTACTTC; CDR3: CASSPSGYEQYF
V: TRBV3-1; D: TRBD1; size: many; length: 15; J: TRBJ2-2; DNA: TGTGCCAGCAGCCAGACAGGGGATGGCACCGGGGAGCTGTTTTTT; CDR3: CASSQTGDGTGELFF
V: TRBV25-1; D: .; size: many; length: 11; J: TRBJ2-2; DNA: TGTGCCAGCAGTGATAGTATGGAGCTGTTTTTT; CDR3: CASSDSMELFF